Ten or more counts support the clone carrying this T cell receptor (beta chain). Its specificity is unknown. These data originate in a study of tumor and adjacent non-tumor tissue in lung cancer. Overall study: Each sample yielded around 4.2 million productive TCRbeta reads on average.

The library came from three nested PCR rounds adapted from ARM-PCR protocols. One entry per CDR3 protein, called by TCRdb with MiXCR from the multiplex PCR reads. The table records some 100,000 distinct CDR3 sequences, 65% of them present only once. The template was RNA from unsorted bulk tissue. The normal lung tissue was taken more than 3 cm from the tumor edge. Notes on the study in general: Compared with tumor, normal lung showed significantly lower TCR diversity. Tumor TCR diversity, when higher, was linked to shorter survival. In normal lung, the top 100 clones were significantly more dominant than in tumor.

CDR1 is SQVTM, CDR2 ANQGSEA, per germline. This CDR3 has 11 residues. Trimming shortened V by 6 bases and J by 8 bases, and 13 bases separated the two germline ends. The sequenced material came from distant non-tumor lung tissue. The receptor's source is a man younger than 40 with non-small cell lung cancer. This rearrangement joins TRBV29-1 to TRBJ1-2, with D possibly being TRBD1 (5 bases). DNA for the CDR3: TGCAGCGTAATAGGGGAGTCAGGCTACACCTTC. It yields the protein CSVIGESGYTF. The full variable domain, completed using reference TRBV29-1 and TRBJ1-2, is SAVISQKPSRDICQRGTSLTIQCQVDSQVTMMFWYRQQPGQSLTLIATANQGSEATYESGFVIDKFPISRPNLTFSTLTVSNMSPEDSSIYLCSVIGESGYTFGSGTRLTVV.